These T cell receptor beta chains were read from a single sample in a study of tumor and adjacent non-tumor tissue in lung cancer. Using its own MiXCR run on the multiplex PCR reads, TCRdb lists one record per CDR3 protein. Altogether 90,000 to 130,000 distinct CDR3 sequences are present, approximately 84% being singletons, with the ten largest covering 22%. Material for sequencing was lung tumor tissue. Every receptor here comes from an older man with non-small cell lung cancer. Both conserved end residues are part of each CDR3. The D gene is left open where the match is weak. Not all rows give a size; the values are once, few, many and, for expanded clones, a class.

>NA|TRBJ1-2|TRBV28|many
CASKTGMKGYTF
TGTGCCAGCAAGACGGGGATGAAGGGCTACACCTTC
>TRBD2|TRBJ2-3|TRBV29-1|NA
CGVDRLAGVTQYF
TGCGGCGTTGATCGTCTAGCGGGAGTAACGCAGTATTTT
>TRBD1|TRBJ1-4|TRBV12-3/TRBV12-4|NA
CASSSYSLSTRTGANLFF
TGTGCCAGCAGTTCATATTCCCTTTCAACTCGGACAGGGGCTAATTTGTTTTTT
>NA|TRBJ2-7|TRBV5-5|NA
CASSSTGRINGTYEQYF
TGTGCCAGCAGCTCGACAGGGAGGATTAACGGAACCTACGAGCAGTACTTC
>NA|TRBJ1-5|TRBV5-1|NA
CANGLGVGGGQPQHF
TGCGCCAACGGCTTGGGAGTGGGGGGAGGCCAACCCCAGCATTTT
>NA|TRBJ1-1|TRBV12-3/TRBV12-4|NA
CDNKGGYTEAFF
TGTGACAACAAGGGAGGGTACACTGAAGCTTTCTTT
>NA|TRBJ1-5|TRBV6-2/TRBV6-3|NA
CASSSTNSNHPQHF
TGTGCCAGCAGCTCTACAAATAGCAATCATCCCCAGCATTTT
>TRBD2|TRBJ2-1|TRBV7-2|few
CASSLVFSRLAGGNEQFF
TGTGCCAGCAGCTTAGTATTCTCAAGGCTAGCGGGAGGTAATGAGCAGTTCTTC
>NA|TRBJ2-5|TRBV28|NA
CANSPEYRETQYF
TGTGCCAACAGTCCTGAGTATCGGGAGACCCAGTACTTC
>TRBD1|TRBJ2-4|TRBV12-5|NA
CASGQDRGLRAKNIQYF
TGTGCTAGTGGTCAGGACAGGGGGTTACGAGCTAAAAACATTCAGTACTTC
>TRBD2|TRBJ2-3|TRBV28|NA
CAGSFSSGRGRNTQYF
TGTGCCGGCAGTTTCTCCAGCGGGAGAGGAAGAAATACGCAGTATTTT
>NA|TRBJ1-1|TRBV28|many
CASRGMGLRYTEAFF
TGTGCCAGCAGGGGAATGGGTCTCCGTTACACTGAAGCTTTCTTT
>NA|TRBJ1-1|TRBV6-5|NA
CASTTVTRMGTEAFF
TGTGCCAGCACCACGGTCACTAGGATGGGCACTGAAGCTTTCTTT
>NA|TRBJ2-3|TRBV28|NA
CASREQERRTDMQYF
TGTGCCAGCAGAGAACAGGAGAGAAGAACAGATATGCAGTATTTT
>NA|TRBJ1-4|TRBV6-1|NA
CASGEVGLGADQKLLF
NA
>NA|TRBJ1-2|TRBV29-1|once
CSVGYPGHGGYGYTF
TGTAGCGTTGGATACCCGGGACACGGGGGATATGGCTACACCTTC
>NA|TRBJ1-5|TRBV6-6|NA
CAGSYGGRAQPQHF
TGTGCCGGCAGTTACGGGGGAAGGGCTCAGCCCCAGCATTTT